These 25 T cell receptor beta chains were all obtained from the same sample, sequenced in a study of beta chain features in type 1 diabetes. The whole isolated RNA underwent reverse transcription, so sequencing captured expressed TCRB transcripts. The protocol was immunoSEQ multiplex PCR, while the TCRdb copy is restricted to in-frame clones and leaves out a portion. The sample shows 130,000 to 150,000 clones, 6.9% of them seen only once. Sequencing was carried out using central memory CD4+ T cells from blood. The source is a woman aged 25 to 39 in good health.

The chain links TRBV5-1 to TRBJ2-1; TRBD2 matches at 13 bases. The CDR3 extends over 16 amino acids. Germline CDR1 and CDR2: SGHRS and YFSETQ. V shed 4 bases and J 3 bases; nucleotides not matched to a gene: 4. CDR3 sequence: CASSGLAGANYNEQFF. CDR3 DNA sequence: TGCGCCAGCAGCGGACTAGCGGGAGCCAACTACAATGAGCAGTTCTTC.

This clone was seen more than once but under ten times. V gene TRBV6-5 combines with J gene TRBJ2-7; TRBD1 agrees at 7 bases. The trim removed 5 bases at V and 6 bases at J, leaving 7 bases unmatched. This CDR3 contains 13 residues. CDR1 is MNHEY, CDR2 SVGAGI, per germline. The CDR3 region is CASSRQGEGEQYF. In nucleotides, the CDR3 is TGTGCCAGCAGTCGACAGGGCGAGGGCGAGCAGTACTTC.

This clone was seen repeatedly, ten times or more. This sequence joins TRBV5-1 and TRBJ2-1; TRBD2 is a possible D gene (6 bases). This CDR3 comprises 12 residues. The V gene lost 7 bases and the J gene lost 3 bases, with 8 bases spanning the gap. CDR1 is SGHRS and CDR2 is YFSETQ in the germline V gene. CDR3 sequence (DNA): TGCGCCAGCGGACTAAGCTACAATGAGCAGTTCTTC. Its protein product is CASGLSYNEQFF. Complete variable domain (other parts from reference TRBV5-1 and TRBJ2-1): KAGVTQTPRYLIKTRGQQVTLSCSPISGHRSVSWYQQTPGQGLQFLFEYFSETQRNKGNFPGRFSGRQFSNSRSEMNVSTLELGDSALYLCASGLSYNEQFFGPGTRLTVL.

The gene calls are TRBV5-4 and TRBJ2-5; 8 bases agree with TRBD1. The V and J ends lost 3 bases and 5 bases, in that order; junction bases with no gene match: 3. The germline CDR1 and CDR2 sequences are SGHNT and YYREEE (reference sequence). This CDR3 contains 13 residues. CDR3 in amino acids: CASSSGGRETQYF. CDR3 bases: TGTGCCAGCAGCTCAGGGGGCCGGGAGACCCAGTACTTC.

The rearrangement joins TRBV7-2 to TRBJ2-7; 8 bases are a match to TRBD1. Trimming at V came to 6 bases and at J to 6 bases, leaving 16 bases not matched to a gene. This CDR3 has 16 residues. In germline, CDR1 is SGHTA, CDR2 FQGNSA. CDR3 loop: CASSQRVGTGLLEQYF. As DNA, the CDR3 is TGTGCCAGCAGTCAAAGGGTGGGGACAGGTCTTCTCGAGCAGTACTTC.

The sample holds a few counts of this clone. The DNA for the CDR3 is TGTGCCAGCCGCTCAAACGGGAGGTACAATGAGCAGTTCTTC. Its protein product is CASRSNGRYNEQFF. The chain combines TRBV27 with TRBJ2-1; 7 nucleotides line up with TRBD2. J was trimmed by 4 bases and V by 8 bases; bases with no gene match: 8. Germline CDR1 reads MNHEY; CDR2 reads SMNVEV (reference sequence). CDR3 length: 14 amino acids.

This clone was detected a few times. V and J are TRBV6-6 and TRBJ2-5, with 7 nucleotides matching TRBD1. V shed 4 bases and J 3 bases; nucleotides not matched to a gene: 8. CDR3 length equals 15 residues. Germline values: CDR1 MNHNY, CDR2 SVGAGI (reference sequence). The CDR3 DNA reads as TGTGCCAGCAGTTTCCCCTTGGGACAGAAAGAGACCCAGTACTTC. This codes for CASSFPLGQKETQYF.

This clone came up a few times. Its ends do not fully match the called genes, so a read error is possible. This rearrangement joins TRBV7-7 to TRBJ2-1, with 7 nucleotides matching TRBD2. Germline CDR1 SSHAT, CDR2 FNYEAQ (reference sequence). CDR3 size: 17 residues. This chain's CDR3 is CASSLGVGGSSYNEQFF. The CDR3 DNA reads as TGTGCTAGCAGCTTAGGGGTGGGCGGGAGCTCCTACAATGAGCAGTTCTTC.

This clone was picked up a small number of times. This chain uses TRBV18 with TRBJ2-5, with 8 bases aligning to TRBD1. The V segment lost 5 bases and the J segment 3 bases; nucleotides outside the gene matches: 11. The CDR3 contains 16 residues. Germline lookup yields CDR1 KGHSH and CDR2 LQKENI. The CDR3 DNA follows: TGTGCCAGCTCAGGGGACAGGCCGGGCTTTGAAGAGACCCAGTACTTC. This sequence encodes CASSGDRPGFEETQYF.

This clone was counted only a few times. The J gene is TRBJ2-4, the V gene TRBV19; 9 nucleotides agree with TRBD2. Germline V gene sequence: CDR1 LNHDA, CDR2 SQIVND (reference sequence). The CDR3 has 14 residues. The V and J ends lost 8 bases and 6 bases, in that order; junction bases with no gene match: 8. CDR3 DNA sequence: TGTGCCAGTCGGCGGGAGGGTGCGGTAAACATTCAGTACTTC. This codes for CASRREGAVNIQYF.

The chain links TRBV18 to TRBJ2-1; 10 bases fit TRBD2. Germline V gene lookup returns CDR1 KGHSH and CDR2 LQKENI. V was clipped by 5 bases and J by 5 bases; unmatched bases: 3. CDR3 length equals 14 residues. The CDR3 region has the DNA TGTGCCAGCTCAGCTAGCGGGAGAAACAATGAGCAGTTCTTC. Protein sequence: CASSASGRNNEQFF.

This clone was counted between two and nine times. V and J are TRBV2 and TRBJ2-1; no definite D call. The CDR3 is made up of 10 amino acids. CDR1 is SNHLY and CDR2 is FYNNEI in the germline V gene. With 3 bases removed from V and 11 bases from J, the gap between germline ends came to 5 bases. The CDR3 DNA follows: TGTGCCAGCAGTGAGACACAGCAGTTCTTC. Amino acid sequence: CASSETQQFF.

This clone came up a few times. The CDR3 sequence: CASSLLLAGGPGDTQYF. The CDR3 bases are TGTGCCAGCAGCTTACTACTAGCGGGAGGGCCCGGGGATACGCAGTATTTT. The chain uses TRBV7-9 and TRBJ2-3, with 13 bases fitting TRBD2. V gave up 2 bases and J gave up 6 bases; unmatched junction bases: 8. Per the germline V gene, CDR1 is SEHNR and CDR2 is FQNEAQ (reference sequence). The CDR3 has 17 residues.

This clone was found a few times. The V gene is TRBV28, the J gene TRBJ1-1, with D unclear. V gave up 2 bases and J gave up 3 bases, with 13 bases separating them. The CDR3 has 15 amino acids. The V gene's germline CDR1 is MDHEN and CDR2 SYDVKM. DNA of the CDR3: TGTGCCAGCAGTTTAGCCCATTTAGAGGACACTGAAGCTTTCTTT. The encoded protein is CASSLAHLEDTEAFF. Full variable domain (outside the CDR3, taken from reference TRBV28 and TRBJ1-1): DVKVTQSSRYLVKRTGEKVFLECVQDMDHENMFWYRQDPGLGLRLIYFSYDVKMKEKGDIPEGYSVSREKKERFSLILESASTNQTSMYLCASSLAHLEDTEAFFGQGTRLTVV.

The CDR3 protein is CASSWGPTYEQYF. CDR3 in DNA: TGTGCCAGCAGCTGGGGGCCTACCTACGAGCAGTACTTC. The chain is built from TRBV7-6 and TRBJ2-7; D might be TRBD1 (6 bases). V was trimmed by 4 bases and J by 2 bases, leaving 9 bases between them. Germline loops: CDR1 SGHVS, CDR2 FNYEAQ. This CDR3 contains 13 residues.

The J gene is TRBJ1-4, the V gene TRBV6-1; 11 bases map to TRBD1. The CDR3 runs 15 residues. Germline V lookup: CDR1 MNHNS, CDR2 SASEGT. The V and J ends lost 5 bases and 11 bases, in that order; junction bases with no gene match: 10. The CDR3 DNA sequence: TGTGCCAGCAGTCCTACTTTGGACAGGGGGCGTAAACTGTTTTTT. It is translated as CASSPTLDRGRKLFF.

The chain uses TRBV9 and TRBJ2-3; D may be TRBD2 (5 bases). CDR1 is SGDLS, CDR2 YYNGEE, per germline. Trimming removed 1 base from V and 4 bases from J, with 10 bases in between. The length of the CDR3 is 14 residues. This chain's CDR3 is CASSVSSGSDTQYF. The CDR3 DNA sequence: TGTGCCAGCAGCGTAAGTTCGGGGTCAGATACGCAGTATTTT.

This clone was seen at least ten times. V usage is TRBV25-1 and J usage is TRBJ2-2; 8 bases line up with TRBD2. Unmatched junction bases numbered 12, after V lost 6 bases and J lost 0 bases. The germline V gene has CDR1 MGHDK and CDR2 SYGVNS. This CDR3 contains 18 residues. This CDR3 reads CASRRPVWGLANTGELFF. The CDR3 coding sequence is TGTGCCAGCAGACGACCGGTATGGGGACTAGCGAACACCGGGGAGCTGTTTTTT.

The J gene is TRBJ2-1, the V gene TRBV30, with TRBD2 matching 8 bases. V was clipped by 2 bases and J by 1 base; unmatched bases: 7. There are 16 residues in the CDR3. From germline, CDR1 is GTSNPN and CDR2 SVGIG (reference sequence). This CDR3 reads CAWSLSGLVSYNEQFF. The DNA of the CDR3 is TGTGCCTGGAGTTTATCGGGACTAGTATCCTACAATGAGCAGTTCTTC.

This chain uses TRBV7-6 with TRBJ1-1; D ambiguous. This CDR3 comprises 13 residues. Germline loops: CDR1 SGHVS, CDR2 FNYEAQ. V lost 1 base and J 1 base, leaving 4 bases between the germline ends. This chain's CDR3 is CASSLGQNTEAFF. The DNA for the CDR3 is TGTGCCAGCAGCTTAGGACAGAACACTGAAGCTTTCTTT.

Written as DNA, the CDR3 is TGTGCCAGCAGTCAACCCCAGGGGAGGGGGTCGGAGACCCAGTACTTC. This gives the protein CASSQPQGRGSETQYF. This rearrangement joins TRBV5-6 to TRBJ2-5; D perhaps matches TRBD2 (7 bases). Germline CDR1 is SGHDT and CDR2 is YYEEEE. V lost 5 bases to trimming and J lost 5 bases, with 22 bases between them. This CDR3 has 16 amino acids.

This clone was counted a few times. The sample has other DNA sequences that encode this CDR3 too. The genes are TRBV4-3 and TRBJ2-3; 7 bases are a match to TRBD2. Germline V lookup: CDR1 LGHNA, CDR2 YSLEER. The CDR3 consists of 16 residues. Germline trimming cut 2 bases from V and 1 base from J; bases unmatched to any gene: 6. The CDR3 protein is CASSQRMAGGTDTQYF. The DNA for the CDR3 is TGCGCCAGCAGCCAAAGAATGGCGGGGGGCACAGATACGCAGTATTTT.

In this sample, this clone turned up a few times. V is TRBV6-5 and J is TRBJ2-4, with 10 bases matching TRBD2. Germline CDR1 reads MNHEY; CDR2 reads SVGAGI. This CDR3 has 14 residues. V gave up 5 bases and J gave up 11 bases; unmatched junction bases: 9. The CDR3 DNA reads as TGTGCCAGCAGTCGCGGGACTAGCGAGATACTTCAGTACTTC. Amino acids: CASSRGTSEILQYF.

This clone was counted a few times. This chain links TRBV30 with TRBJ1-2, with 10 bases matching TRBD1. The CDR3 loop spans 14 amino acids. The V segment lost 3 bases and the J segment 7 bases; nucleotides outside the gene matches: 8. CDR1 and CDR2 (germline): GTSNPN, SVGIG (reference sequence). CDR3 DNA: TGTGCCTGGAGCCTAGGGACAGGGGAGGGTGGCTACACCTTC. Translated, it gives CAWSLGTGEGGYTF.

The chain carries TRBV19 and TRBJ2-3; 9 bases agree with TRBD2. J gave up 4 bases and V 4 bases, and 6 bases lay outside the gene matches. Germline CDR1 is LNHDA and CDR2 is SQIVND (reference sequence). The CDR3 runs to 15 residues. The CDR3, as DNA: TGTGCCAGTAGTAGATTAGCGGGAGTTGCAGATACGCAGTATTTT. This encodes CASSRLAGVADTQYF.